These 29 T cell receptor beta chains came from one sample sequenced in a study of OX40 agonist ivuxolimab in advanced cancers. Repertoires were generated with immunoSEQ multiplex PCR, while TCRdb's copy carries only in-frame clones and drops some. Among tens of thousands of clones listed, approximately 91% were seen once. Sequenced here: CD4+ or CD8+ T cells sorted from blood, sampled in a trial of the OX40 agonist ivuxolimab. The receptors stem from an adult with an advanced solid tumor such as melanoma, head and neck, liver or kidney cancer.

The chain has TRBV11-1 and TRBJ2-1; D unresolved. Germline CDR1 and CDR2: SGHAT and FQDESV (reference sequence). This CDR3 region has 13 residues. Deletions cut 3 bases from V and 5 bases from J, with 8 bases between. The CDR3 sequence: CASSFEADNEQFF. CDR3 DNA: TGTGCCAGCAGCTTCGAGGCAGACAATGAGCAGTTCTTC.

In its sample, this clone was seen a few times. The J gene is TRBJ2-7, the V gene TRBV6-1; TRBD1 matches at 7 bases. The CDR3 consists of 15 residues. Unmatched junction bases numbered 10, after V lost 4 bases and J lost 4 bases. CDR1 and CDR2 (germline): MNHNS, SASEGT. This chain's CDR3 is CASSAEGDRAYEQYF. CDR3 bases: TGTGCCAGCAGTGCCGAAGGGGACAGAGCTTACGAGCAGTACTTC.

The genes are TRBV6-5 and TRBJ2-5; 9 bases fit TRBD1. Germline CDR1 is MNHEY and CDR2 is SVGAGI. The length of the CDR3 is 13 residues. The ends lost 0 bases at V and 11 bases at J; junction bases unmatched: 4. The CDR3 DNA sequence: TGTGCCAGCAGTTACTCGCGGACAGGGGAGCAGTACTTC. This codes for CASSYSRTGEQYF.

The V and J genes are TRBV6-5 and TRBJ2-3, with 10 bases aligning to TRBD2. The CDR3 is 14 amino acids. Trimming cost V 6 bases and J 7 bases; bases outside gene matches: 7. Germline V CDR1 and CDR2: MNHEY, SVGAGI. In DNA, the CDR3 is TGTGCCAGCAGGGCTAGCGGGAGTTTGTATACGCAGTATTTT. Its protein product is CASRASGSLYTQYF.

The chain links TRBV9 to TRBJ2-3, with D perhaps matching TRBD2 (5 bases). V gave up 0 bases and J gave up 1 base, with 9 bases separating them. The CDR3 is made up of 15 amino acids. Germline V lookup: CDR1 SGDLS, CDR2 YYNGEE. CDR3 bases: TGTGCCAGCAGCGTAGCCCTAGCCGGCACAGATACGCAGTATTTT. Encoded protein: CASSVALAGTDTQYF.

The chain is built from TRBV18 and TRBJ2-1, with 10 bases lining up with TRBD2. This CDR3 spans 15 amino acids. Germline CDR1 reads KGHSH; CDR2 reads LQKENI. Germline trimming cut 0 bases from V and 8 bases from J; bases unmatched to any gene: 4. The CDR3 nucleotides read TGTGCCAGCTCACCACCGCTAGCGGGAGCGGATGAGCAGTTCTTC. Its protein product is CASSPPLAGADEQFF.

V and J are TRBV5-1 and TRBJ2-1; 14 positions match TRBD2. Germline assignment: CDR1 SGHRS and CDR2 YFSETQ. The CDR3 sequence is 17 residues long. V was clipped by 3 bases and J by 4 bases; unmatched bases: 6. The CDR3 loop is CASSYTGLAGVYNEQFF. The DNA for the CDR3 is TGCGCCAGCAGCTATACGGGACTAGCGGGAGTATACAATGAGCAGTTCTTC.

The rearrangement links TRBV2 to TRBJ2-7; 13 bases map to TRBD2. V shed 4 bases, J shed 2 bases, and the junction held 8 bases outside the gene matches. The CDR3 extends over 17 amino acids. CDR1 is SNHLY, CDR2 FYNNEI, per germline. The CDR3 nucleotides are TGTGCCAGCAGTGGTACTAGCGGGAGGGACTTACCCTACGAGCAGTACTTC. Residues: CASSGTSGRDLPYEQYF. The full variable domain, completed using reference TRBV2 and TRBJ2-7, is EPEVTQTPSHQVTQMGQEVILRCVPISNHLYFYWYRQILGQKVEFLVSFYNNEISEKSEIFDDQFSVERPDGSNFTLKIRSTKLEDSAMYFCASSGTSGRDLPYEQYFGPGTRLTVT.

The chain carries TRBV27 and TRBJ2-2, with 10 bases matching TRBD2. Trimming took 5 bases from V and 5 from J; bases not matched to a gene: 8. The CDR3 extends over 16 amino acids. Germline lookup yields CDR1 MNHEY and CDR2 SMNVEV (reference sequence). This CDR3 reads CASSPWASGRTGELFF. The CDR3 coding sequence is TGTGCCAGCAGTCCTTGGGCTAGCGGGAGAACCGGGGAGCTGTTTTTT.

This sequence joins TRBV27 and TRBJ2-1; the match to TRBD1 covers 7 bases. In germline, CDR1 is MNHEY, CDR2 SMNVEV (reference sequence). This CDR3 comprises 15 residues. With V trimmed by 5 bases and J by 8 bases, 12 bases remained unmatched. The chain's CDR3 is CASSPNLNRGDEQFF. The CDR3 coding sequence is TGTGCCAGCAGTCCGAACCTGAACAGGGGCGATGAGCAGTTCTTC.

J is TRBJ1-5 and V is TRBV6-5, with D perhaps matching TRBD1 (5 bases). This CDR3 comprises 14 residues. V lost 0 bases and J 5 bases, leaving 8 bases between the germline ends. The V gene's germline CDR1 is MNHEY and CDR2 SVGAGI. The CDR3 sequence: CASSYSRGDQPQHF. The CDR3 DNA sequence: TGTGCCAGCAGTTACTCGCGAGGGGATCAGCCCCAGCATTTT.

This clone was observed a single time. This sequence joins TRBV25-1 and TRBJ1-6; tentatively, D is TRBD1 (5 bases). Trimming shortened V by 2 bases and J by 8 bases, and 16 bases separated the two germline ends. The germline V gene encodes CDR1 MGHDK and CDR2 SYGVNS. The CDR3 totals 16 residues. CDR3 in amino acids: CASSERSGGLHSPLHF. For the CDR3, the DNA is TGTGCCAGCAGTGAAAGGAGCGGGGGGTTGCATTCACCCCTCCACTTT.

The V and J genes are TRBV30 and TRBJ1-5; tentatively, D is TRBD1 (5 bases). Germline loops: CDR1 GTSNPN, CDR2 SVGIG (reference sequence). The CDR3 extends over 14 amino acids. V was clipped by 2 bases and J by 9 bases, with 17 bases between them. The CDR3 sequence is CAWSNGAVPRPQHF. CDR3 in DNA: TGTGCCTGGAGTAATGGGGCCGTGCCCCGGCCCCAGCATTTT. Full variable domain (rest looked up from reference TRBV30 and TRBJ1-5): SQTIHQWPATLVQPVGSPLSLECTVEGTSNPNLYWYRQAAGRGLQLLFYSVGIGQISSEVPQNLSASRPQDRQFILSSKKLLLSDSGFYLCAWSNGAVPRPQHFGDGTRLSIL.

The genes are TRBV30 and TRBJ1-5, with D perhaps TRBD1 (5 bases). Germline V gene sequence: CDR1 GTSNPN, CDR2 SVGIG (reference sequence). V was pared by 0 bases and J by 0 bases, with 12 bases between. The CDR3 is 16 amino acids. This CDR3 reads CAWSVQGEYSNQPQHF. Here the CDR3 DNA reads TGTGCCTGGAGTGTACAAGGGGAATATAGCAATCAGCCCCAGCATTTT.

J is TRBJ2-1 and V is TRBV7-9; D not resolved. Deletions cut 5 bases from V and 4 bases from J, with 3 bases between. Germline V gives CDR1 SEHNR, CDR2 FQNEAQ (reference sequence). The CDR3 is made up of 11 amino acids. The DNA for the CDR3 is TGTGCCAGCAGCCCGTACAATGAGCAGTTCTTC. Its translation is CASSPYNEQFF.

The V call is TRBV6-5, the J call TRBJ2-1; perhaps D is TRBD1 or TRBD2 (6 bases each). Germline-derived CDR1 and CDR2 are MNHEY and SVGAGI. This CDR3 contains 11 residues. V dropped 6 bases and J dropped 16 bases, with 16 bases sitting between them. CDR3 protein: CASRGRLGGFF. The CDR3 bases are TGTGCCAGCAGGGGTCGCCTCGGGGGCTTCTTC.

This chain joins TRBV4-1 and TRBJ2-4; TRBD2 is a possible D gene (6 bases). Trimming pared 3 bases from V and 0 bases from J, leaving 9 bases between. The germline V gene encodes CDR1 MGHRA and CDR2 YSYEKL. The CDR3 loop spans 15 amino acids. The CDR3 DNA is TGCGCCAGCAGCCAGACGGGACTAGCCAAAAACATTCAGTACTTC. It yields the protein CASSQTGLAKNIQYF.

The rearrangement links TRBV19 to TRBJ2-1; 10 bases fit TRBD2. Germline assignment: CDR1 LNHDA and CDR2 SQIVND (reference sequence). This CDR3 is 16 amino acids long. With 6 bases clipped from V and 6 bases from J, the junction kept 11 bases outside the gene matches. CDR3 loop: CASSTFAPSGSNEQFF. In nucleotides, the CDR3 is TGTGCCAGTAGCACCTTCGCCCCTAGCGGGAGCAATGAGCAGTTCTTC.

The chain recombines TRBV7-6 with TRBJ2-1; TRBD2 might be the D (6 bases). CDR3 length: 16 amino acids. CDR1 is SGHVS, CDR2 FNYEAQ, per germline. The ends were cut back, 2 bases at V and 0 bases at J, with 11 bases in the middle. CDR3 nucleotides: TGTGCCAGCAGCTTACTAGCGAGTAGCTCCTACAATGAGCAGTTCTTC. It encodes CASSLLASSSYNEQFF.

The gene calls are TRBV14 and TRBJ2-2, with 12 bases lining up with TRBD2. The CDR3 loop spans 16 amino acids. V dropped 5 bases and J dropped 1; count of bases not matched to a gene: 2. Germline V gene lookup returns CDR1 SGHDN and CDR2 FVKESK. The CDR3 DNA reads as TGTGCCAGCAGCTCACTAGCGGGAGGGAACACCGGGGAGCTGTTTTTT. This translates into CASSSLAGGNTGELFF.

The rearrangement uses TRBV10-3 and TRBJ2-1, with D possibly TRBD1 on 6 matching bases. Germline V CDR1 and CDR2: ENHRY, SYGVKD. V gave up 2 bases and J gave up 4 bases, with 12 bases separating them. The CDR3 totals 15 residues. The CDR3 loop is CAISERGNVYNEQFF. The DNA of the CDR3 is TGTGCCATCAGTGAGAGGGGGAATGTATACAATGAGCAGTTCTTC.

The count of this clone is one. V gene TRBV5-1 combines with J gene TRBJ1-4; D gene ambiguous. Between the trimmed V and J ends, which lost 5 bases and 0 bases, there was a span of 8 bases. The germline V gene encodes CDR1 SGHRS and CDR2 YFSETQ. The CDR3 runs 14 residues. CDR3: CASRGGATNEKLFF. The CDR3 DNA follows: TGCGCCAGCAGGGGCGGAGCAACTAATGAAAAACTGTTTTTT.

The chain has TRBV11-3 and TRBJ2-5, with a tentative D call TRBD2 (5 bases). Trimming shortened V by 1 base and J by 4 bases, and 19 bases separated the two germline ends. Germline CDR1 and CDR2: SGHNT and YENEEA. This CDR3 is built from 17 residues. CDR3 DNA sequence: TGTGCCAGCAGCTTAGGTCGGACTGCCTCCGTGGGAGAGACCCAGTACTTC. Its translation: CASSLGRTASVGETQYF.

V gene TRBV6-5 combines with J gene TRBJ1-4; 10 bases match TRBD1. J gave up 7 bases and V 6 bases, and 8 bases lay outside the gene matches. The CDR3 has 15 residues. The germline V gene encodes CDR1 MNHEY and CDR2 SVGAGI. In DNA, the CDR3 is TGTGCCAGCAGGTCCGGGACAGGGGAAGGTGAAAAACTGTTTTTT. It encodes CASRSGTGEGEKLFF.

V and J are TRBV7-9 and TRBJ2-1; a weak D match, TRBD2 (5 bases). The CDR3 has 16 amino acids. Germline V lookup: CDR1 SEHNR, CDR2 FQNEAQ (reference sequence). V was trimmed by 0 bases and J by 2 bases, leaving 11 bases between them. CDR3 loop: CASSLAERTPYNEQFF. In DNA, the CDR3 is TGTGCCAGCAGCTTAGCGGAGAGGACTCCCTACAATGAGCAGTTCTTC.

The V gene is TRBV7-9, the J gene TRBJ2-3; D possibly corresponds to TRBD2 (6 bases). The V and J ends lost 0 bases and 5 bases respectively, with 6 bases between them. CDR3 length: 13 residues. Germline V gene lookup returns CDR1 SEHNR and CDR2 FQNEAQ (reference sequence). The CDR3 here is CASSLAAGDTQYF. The DNA for the CDR3 is TGTGCCAGCAGCTTAGCAGCGGGAGATACGCAGTATTTT.

The rearrangement uses TRBV18 and TRBJ1-3; tentatively, D is TRBD1 (6 bases). This CDR3 is built from 16 residues. Trimming left V 3 bases short and J 0 bases short, with 12 bases between. Germline CDR1 is KGHSH and CDR2 is LQKENI. CDR3 protein: CASSPRTATSGNTIYF. In DNA, the CDR3 is TGTGCCAGCTCACCGAGGACAGCCACCTCTGGAAACACCATATATTTT.

The chain recombines TRBV28 with TRBJ2-5; 7 bases agree with TRBD1. Trimming cost V 6 bases and J 4 bases; bases outside gene matches: 2. This CDR3 spans 12 amino acids. Germline V gives CDR1 MDHEN, CDR2 SYDVKM. The CDR3 DNA sequence: TGTGCCAGCAGGAGGGGGCTAGAGACCCAGTACTTC. It specifies CASRRGLETQYF.

The V and J genes are TRBV5-1 and TRBJ2-3, with TRBD1 identical over 7 bases. The CDR3 spans 15 residues. V lost 2 bases to trimming and J lost 2 bases; unmatched junction nucleotides: 5. In germline, CDR1 is SGHRS, CDR2 YFSETQ. Here the CDR3 DNA reads TGCGCCAGCAGCTTTACGGGACAGTCCACAGATACGCAGTATTTT. Translation: CASSFTGQSTDTQYF.